The source of this TCR beta chain is a study of cytomegalovirus exposure and HLA in healthy donors. Findings and caveats of the study: Three chains linked to CMV were shown in vitro to be specific for CMV antigens. The study recorded around 160 TCR beta chains that were cytomegalovirus-associated. Using the classifier, cytomegalovirus status was reportedly diagnosed with high specificity and sensitivity. First-cohort TCR clusters tended to co-occur in the approximately 130 validation repertoires, a later analysis found.

Germline lookup yields CDR1 KGHSH and CDR2 LQKENI. This CDR3 has 14 residues. With 3 bases removed from V and 5 bases from J, the gap between germline ends came to 11 bases. Worth noting for this clone: What it binds is unknown. The identical CDR3 is also encoded by other nucleotide sequences in the sample.

Assay: immunoSEQ multiplex PCR; the TCRdb copy retains only in-frame clones and omits some. There are hundreds of thousands of clones in the sample; approximately 88% occur only once, and roughly an eighth lies in the top ten. The receptor's source is a woman between 25 and 40 years old in good health and CMV-seropositive. Sequences were obtained from PBMCs. This chain joins TRBV18 and TRBJ1-5; D possibly corresponds to TRBD1 (5 bases). The CDR3 DNA follows: TGTGCCAGCTCACCTCAGGGCGCAGATCAGCCCCAGCATTTT. Its translation is CASSPQGADQPQHF.